Below, one T cell receptor beta chain is given with its context. Antigen specificity is unknown. These data originate in a study of PD-1 blockade in classical Hodgkin lymphoma. Broader study findings: Newly diagnosed patients were reported to start with lower TCR diversity than healthy donors. Patients newly diagnosed and complete responders had comparable baseline diversity.

The method was immunoSEQ multiplex PCR; TCRdb's version includes in-frame clones alone and lacks a portion of them. The sample has more than 85,000 clones, roughly 91% seen once. All the patients suffered relapse after autologous stem cell transplantation, and brentuximab vedotin exposure differed. V was trimmed by 0 bases and J by 7 bases, leaving 22 bases between them. Germline assignment: CDR1 SGDLS and CDR2 YYNGEE. The length of the CDR3 is 18 residues. Sequencing used peripheral blood mononuclear cells (PBMCs), obtained before the second cycle of nivolumab. The source is a human donor with classical Hodgkin lymphoma. This chain links TRBV9 with TRBJ2-2; perhaps D is TRBD1 or TRBD2 (6 bases each). CDR3 in amino acids: CASSVAYGGVSFSGELFF. CDR3 coding DNA: TGTGCCAGCAGCGTAGCTTACGGGGGCGTTTCCTTCAGCGGGGAGCTGTTTTTT.